Reported below is one T cell receptor beta chain. Trimming pared 7 bases from V and 0 bases from J, leaving 13 bases between. Germline loops: CDR1 MDHEN, CDR2 SYDVKM. The length of the CDR3 is 15 residues. The method was immunoSEQ multiplex PCR; TCRdb's version includes in-frame clones alone and lacks a portion of them. The table lists 90,000 or so clones, approximately 91% of them singletons, with around 3.3% in the top ten. The entry originates in a study of T cell changes during pregnancy in multiple sclerosis. The V and J genes are TRBV28 and TRBJ2-1; D call uncertain. Source: PBMCs, taken in the first trimester of pregnancy. The TCR was taken from a female donor in good health, serving as a control in a pregnancy study. Some clones in this sample may be carry-over from other donors' samples. The CDR3 region has the DNA TGTGCCAGCAATGAGGAGATAAGCTCCTACAATGAGCAGTTCTTC. Translation: CASNEEISSYNEQFF.